This passage covers 15 T cell receptor beta chains from one sample sequenced in a study of Ad26.COV2.S vaccination and SARS-CoV-2 variants. Assay used: immunoSEQ multiplex PCR; TCRdb lists only in-frame clones, some missing. The sample includes about 680,000 clones, around 90% of them seen just once. Documented treatment: around 19 received Ad26.COV2.S at low or high dose, single or two shots; about 5 received placebo; per-sample allocation not given. The samples date from day 63 after the first vaccine or placebo injection. The sequences come from peripheral blood, collected in a trial of Ad26.COV2.S vaccine versus placebo. The receptors shown here come from a person between 18 and 65 years old who received the Ad26.COV2.S COVID-19 vaccine or a placebo.

This chain links TRBV6-6 with TRBJ2-7, with D possibly being TRBD1 or TRBD2 (6 bases each). Germline CDR1 reads MNHNY; CDR2 reads SVGAGI (reference sequence). Trimming pared 4 bases from V and 6 bases from J, leaving 19 bases between. CDR3 length: 15 residues. DNA of the CDR3: TGTGCCAGCAGTTCTGGGGGCGGCAAGGGGGGCGAGCAGTACTTC. Translated: CASSSGGGKGGEQYF.

The genes are TRBV27 and TRBJ2-1; no reliable D call. Trimming removed 6 bases at V and 0 bases at J, with 12 bases between. The germline V gene has CDR1 MNHEY and CDR2 SMNVEV (reference sequence). The CDR3 runs 15 residues. This CDR3 is CASSPDWSSYNEQFF. Here the CDR3 DNA reads TGTGCCAGCAGCCCAGACTGGAGCTCCTACAATGAGCAGTTCTTC.

The chain links TRBV2 to TRBJ1-1; tentatively, D is TRBD1 (5 bases). The CDR3 totals 13 residues. Trimming stripped 4 bases from V and 5 bases from J, with 11 bases between. The germline CDR1 and CDR2 sequences are SNHLY and FYNNEI. The CDR3 here is CASSGGARTEAFF. Here the CDR3 DNA reads TGTGCCAGCAGTGGAGGGGCGAGGACTGAAGCTTTCTTT.

The chain is built from TRBV5-6 and TRBJ1-1; D not resolved. V lost 1 base and J lost 3, with 7 bases in between. The CDR3 loop spans 13 amino acids. Germline V CDR1 and CDR2: SGHDT, YYEEEE. Here the CDR3 reads CASSLRVDTEAFF. CDR3 sequence (DNA): TGTGCCAGCAGCTTGCGGGTCGACACTGAAGCTTTCTTT.

The V and J genes are TRBV3-1 (or the pseudogene TRBV3-2) and TRBJ2-3; D is undetermined. The CDR3 is made up of 12 amino acids. V lost 4 bases to trimming and J lost 7 bases, with 9 bases between them. Germline V CDR1 and CDR2: LGHDT, YNNKEL (reference sequence). Here the CDR3 reads CASSPTRNTQYF. CDR3 in DNA: TGTGCCAGCAGCCCCACCCGAAATACGCAGTATTTT.

This sequence joins TRBV3-1 (or the pseudogene TRBV3-2) and TRBJ2-2, with D perhaps matching TRBD2 (6 bases). Per germline, CDR1 LGHDT and CDR2 YNNKEL (reference sequence). This CDR3 has 15 amino acids. The V gene lost 6 bases and the J gene lost 7 bases, with 18 bases spanning the gap. The CDR3 DNA is TGTGCCAGCAGGGGTCTAGTGGGACTCCACGGGGAGCTGTTTTTT. This sequence encodes CASRGLVGLHGELFF.

This clone appeared a single time. The chain uses TRBV2 and TRBJ2-2; 11 nucleotides agree with TRBD2. The CDR3 has 15 residues. V lost 8 bases and J lost 0; bases outside the gene matches: 2. Germline CDR1 reads SNHLY; CDR2 reads FYNNEI. CDR3 DNA sequence: TGTGCCAGCTCGGGACTAGCGGCGAACACCGGGGAGCTGTTTTTT. Protein: CASSGLAANTGELFF. Together with reference TRBV2 and TRBJ2-2, the CDR3 gives the full variable domain: EPEVTQTPSHQVTQMGQEVILRCVPISNHLYFYWYRQILGQKVEFLVSFYNNEISEKSEIFDDQFSVERPDGSNFTLKIRSTKLEDSAMYFCASSGLAANTGELFFGEGSRLTVL.

This clone was counted a single time. The chain has TRBV19 and TRBJ2-1; 12 positions agree with TRBD2. Trimming at V came to 2 bases and at J to 7 bases, leaving 6 bases not matched to a gene. This CDR3 is 16 amino acids long. Germline V lookup: CDR1 LNHDA, CDR2 SQIVND (reference sequence). The CDR3 loop reads CASSIYLAGGRNEQFF. The CDR3 nucleotides are TGTGCCAGTAGTATATACCTAGCGGGAGGGCGGAATGAGCAGTTCTTC.

The genes are TRBV18 and TRBJ1-1; perhaps TRBD1 as D (5 bases). V gave up 5 bases and J gave up 1 base, with 8 bases separating them. The germline CDR1 and CDR2 sequences are KGHSH and LQKENI. The CDR3 has 13 residues. CDR3 nucleotide sequence: TGTGCCAGCTCAGACGACAGGAACACTGAAGCTTTCTTT. Amino acid sequence: CASSDDRNTEAFF. Looking up the rest from reference TRBV18 and TRBJ1-1 gives the full variable domain: NAGVMQNPRHLVRRRGQEARLRCSPMKGHSHVYWYRQLPEEGLKFMVYLQKENIIDESGMPKERFSAEFPKEGPSILRIQQVVRGDSAAYFCASSDDRNTEAFFGQGTRLTVV.

The chain recombines TRBV27 with TRBJ2-5, with TRBD2 matching 10 bases. CDR1 and CDR2 (germline): MNHEY, SMNVEV (reference sequence). Trimming cost V 0 bases and J 1 base; bases outside gene matches: 5. This CDR3 spans 17 amino acids. CDR3 amino acids: CASSLSPWTSGQETQYF. DNA of the CDR3: TGTGCCAGCAGTTTATCTCCCTGGACTAGCGGCCAAGAGACCCAGTACTTC.

The chain uses TRBV12-5 and TRBJ1-5, with 9 bases aligning to TRBD1. V trimming: 6 bases; J trimming: 5 bases; junction bases outside the gene matches: 8. Germline V gives CDR1 LGHNT, CDR2 FRNRAP. The CDR3 totals 15 residues. Here the CDR3 DNA reads TGTGCTAGTGGGCCAGGGACAGGGTACGATCAGCCCCAGCATTTT. Protein sequence: CASGPGTGYDQPQHF.

The chain uses TRBV18 and TRBJ1-5; a weak D match, TRBD1 (5 bases). V was clipped by 3 bases and J by 11 bases, with 14 bases between them. The CDR3 length is 13 residues. The V gene's germline CDR1 is KGHSH and CDR2 LQKENI. Here the CDR3 DNA reads TGTGCCAGCTCACCGGGGGAGAAGCAGTCCCAGCATTTT. Translation gives CASSPGEKQSQHF.

The chain combines TRBV4-1 with TRBJ1-4, with D hard to call. CDR3 length equals 11 residues. The germline V gene has CDR1 MGHRA and CDR2 YSYEKL. V was cut by 3 bases and J by 12 bases, with 8 bases left in between. The CDR3 region has the DNA TGCGCCAGCAGCCACACCGGGGAACTGTTTTTT. Protein: CASSHTGELFF.

V usage is TRBV10-3 and J usage is TRBJ2-3; 8 bases are shared with TRBD1. The junction had 10 bases not matched to a gene; V was cut back by 9 bases and J by 5 bases. This CDR3 spans 14 amino acids. CDR1 is ENHRY and CDR2 is SYGVKD in the germline V gene. CDR3 sequence reads: CAIRTGREVDTQYF. Written as DNA, the CDR3 is TGTGCCATAAGGACAGGGCGCGAGGTAGATACGCAGTATTTT.

This chain uses TRBV12-3 or TRBV12-4 with TRBJ1-2; D remains ambiguous. This CDR3 comprises 12 residues. Trimming cost V 7 bases and J 5 bases, with 11 bases left between them. This chain's CDR3 is CASTLAGYGYTF. CDR3 nucleotide sequence: TGTGCCAGCACCCTAGCGGGATATGGCTACACCTTC.